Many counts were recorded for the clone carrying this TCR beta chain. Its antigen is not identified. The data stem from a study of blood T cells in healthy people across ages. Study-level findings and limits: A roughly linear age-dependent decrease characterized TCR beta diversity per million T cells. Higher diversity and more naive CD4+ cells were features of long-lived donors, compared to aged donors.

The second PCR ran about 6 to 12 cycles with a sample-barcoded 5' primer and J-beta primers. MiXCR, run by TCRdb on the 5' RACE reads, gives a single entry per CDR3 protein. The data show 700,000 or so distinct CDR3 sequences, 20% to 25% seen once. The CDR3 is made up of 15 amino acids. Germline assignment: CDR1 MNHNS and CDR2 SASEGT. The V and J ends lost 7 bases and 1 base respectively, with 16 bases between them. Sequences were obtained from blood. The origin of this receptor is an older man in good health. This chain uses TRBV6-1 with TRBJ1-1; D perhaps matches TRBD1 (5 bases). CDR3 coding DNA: TGTGCCAGCATCAGCGGGGGGTCGGGGAACACTGAAGCTTTCTTT. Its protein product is CASISGGSGNTEAFF.